These T cell receptor beta chains were read from a single sample in a study of OX40 agonist ivuxolimab in advanced cancers. Repertoires were generated with immunoSEQ multiplex PCR, while TCRdb's copy carries only in-frame clones and drops some. Of about 90,000 clones listed, about 90% are singletons. The material sequenced was CD4+ or CD8+ T cells sorted from blood, taken in a trial of the OX40 agonist ivuxolimab. The receptors come from an adult with an advanced solid tumor such as melanoma, head and neck, liver or kidney cancer. Each CDR3 is given without its conserved first and last residue.

TRBV5-4	TRBJ1-1	ASSSTGVGTEAF
TRBV28	TRBJ2-3	ASSWAAGISTDTQY
TRBV28	TRBJ1-5	ASSSRPLTGGVASVPQH
TRBV5-1	TRBJ2-1	ASSLQQEYNEQF
TRBV28	TRBJ2-3	ASSLRASTDTQY
TRBV5-1	TRBJ2-7	ASSIDSYYEQY
TRBV20-1	TRBJ2-3	SVGPADTQY
TRBV7-9	TRBJ2-5	ASSRTGTETQY
TRBV7-3	TRBJ2-7	ASSKSWSAEQY
TRBV6-1	TRBJ2-5	ASSPGWGEQY
TRBV10-3	TRBJ1-4	AISESNQAGEKLF
TRBV28	TRBJ1-6	ARPIGGQSYNSPLH
TRBV5-1	TRBJ2-5	ASSTGKGQETQY